The next 20 T cell receptor beta chains were all read from a single sample in a study of blood T cell repertoires in COVID-19. Sequencing used immunoSEQ multiplex PCR; TCRdb keeps in-frame clones, though not all of them. The table has under 300,000 clones, around 88% seen once; the top ten hold about 12%. Specimen: peripheral blood. These receptors were collected from a woman in her sixties or seventies with COVID-19, enrolled during active disease.

J is TRBJ1-2 and V is TRBV27; D is unclear. The germline CDR1 and CDR2 sequences are MNHEY and SMNVEV (reference sequence). The ends were cut back, 3 bases at V and 4 bases at J, with 6 bases in the middle. This CDR3 is built from 12 residues. CDR3 DNA sequence: TGTGCCAGCAGTTTGGCTGGCTATGGCTACACCTTC. This sequence encodes CASSLAGYGYTF.

This chain connects TRBV6-1 to TRBJ2-3, with 8 bases identical to TRBD1. The CDR3 is 18 residues long. The V and J ends lost 1 base and 6 bases, in that order; junction bases with no gene match: 15. Germline V gene sequence: CDR1 MNHNS, CDR2 SASEGT. The CDR3 DNA reads as TGTGCCAGCAGTGAAGATGTAGTAGACAGGGGAACAAGGGATACGCAGTATTTT. It specifies CASSEDVVDRGTRDTQYF.

V usage is TRBV1 and J usage is TRBJ2-2; TRBD1, the table's D call, lacks a check against the DNA. TRBV1 is reported as a pseudogene. This CDR3 has 17 amino acids. CDR3 amino acids: CTSSHPRGGACTGELFF. DNA of the CDR3: TGCACCAGCAGCCACCCTAGAGGGGGCGCGTGCACCGGGGAGCTGTTTTTT.

The chain combines TRBV19 with TRBJ1-1; D call uncertain. This CDR3 is built from 15 residues. Germline CDR1 is LNHDA and CDR2 is SQIVND (reference sequence). V lost 5 bases and J 2 bases, leaving 15 bases between the germline ends. The CDR3 sequence: CASSRLPGTNTEAFF. Here the CDR3 DNA reads TGTGCCAGTAGTCGACTTCCGGGAACAAACACTGAAGCTTTCTTT.

The chain couples TRBV19 to TRBJ1-1; 10 bases agree with TRBD1. The CDR3 runs to 16 residues. The V segment lost 7 bases and the J segment 1 base; nucleotides outside the gene matches: 9. Germline V gives CDR1 LNHDA, CDR2 SQIVND (reference sequence). The CDR3 DNA sequence: TGTGCCAGTACCCTGGACAGGGGGTTTGGGAACACTGAAGCTTTCTTT. Residues: CASTLDRGFGNTEAFF.

The table lists this clone with a count of one. This rearrangement joins TRBV30 to TRBJ2-2; TRBD1 aligns across 9 bases. V gave up 4 bases and J gave up 5 bases; unmatched junction bases: 14. The CDR3 has 17 residues. The germline V gene encodes CDR1 GTSNPN and CDR2 SVGIG (reference sequence). CDR3 residues: CAWIRDRAPGRTGELFF. CDR3 nucleotide sequence: TGTGCCTGGATCCGGGACAGGGCTCCCGGGAGAACCGGGGAGCTGTTTTTT.

This sequence joins TRBV28 and TRBJ2-2; no clear D gene. Germline V gene sequence: CDR1 MDHEN, CDR2 SYDVKM. Trimming cost V 6 bases and J 6 bases, with 8 bases left between them. There are 12 residues in the CDR3. CDR3: CASRTGSGELFF. In DNA form, the CDR3 reads TGTGCCAGCAGGACCGGGTCCGGGGAGCTGTTTTTT.

V is TRBV28 and J is TRBJ1-2, with 8 positions matching TRBD1. Germline V gene lookup returns CDR1 MDHEN and CDR2 SYDVKM. The J segment lost 6 bases and the V segment lost 7 bases, leaving 4 bases of the junction unmatched. The CDR3 spans 12 residues. The CDR3 region is CASTRTGNGYTF. DNA for the CDR3: TGTGCCAGCACTAGGACAGGGAATGGCTACACCTTC.

The rearrangement links TRBV18 to TRBJ2-3; tentatively, D is TRBD1 (5 bases). Deletions cut 3 bases from V and 0 bases from J, with 10 bases between. The CDR3 is 15 amino acids. Germline CDR1 and CDR2: KGHSH and LQKENI. In DNA, the CDR3 is TGTGCCAGCTCACCTGGGGCCGATAGCACAGATACGCAGTATTTT. Translation gives CASSPGADSTDTQYF.

The chain joins TRBV5-1 to TRBJ1-5; 7 nucleotides align to TRBD1. The CDR3 covers 15 residues. V was pared by 0 bases and J by 3 bases, with 3 bases of the junction left unmatched. Germline V gene sequence: CDR1 SGHRS, CDR2 YFSETQ. The CDR3 loop reads CASSLGQGFNQPQHF. CDR3 in DNA: TGCGCCAGCAGCTTGGGACAGGGCTTCAATCAGCCCCAGCATTTT. Variable domain in full (rest from reference TRBV5-1 and TRBJ1-5): KAGVTQTPRYLIKTRGQQVTLSCSPISGHRSVSWYQQTPGQGLQFLFEYFSETQRNKGNFPGRFSGRQFSNSRSEMNVSTLELGDSALYLCASSLGQGFNQPQHFGDGTRLSIL.

The rearrangement joins TRBV5-6 to TRBJ1-1; 7 bases fit TRBD1. The trim removed 5 bases at V and 4 bases at J, leaving 5 bases unmatched. Germline values: CDR1 SGHDT, CDR2 YYEEEE. The CDR3 covers 13 residues. The CDR3 DNA sequence: TGTGCCAGCAGGACAGGGCTAGGCACTGAAGCTTTCTTT. The encoded protein is CASRTGLGTEAFF.

The V gene is TRBV27, the J gene TRBJ2-3; 8 positions agree with TRBD2. Losses at the gene ends were 2 bases for V and 1 base for J; bases not matched to a gene: 2. This CDR3 contains 15 residues. Looked up from germline, CDR1 is MNHEY and CDR2 is SMNVEV (reference sequence). CDR3 in amino acids: CASSLIGGGTDTQYF. The CDR3 DNA reads TGTGCCAGCAGTTTAATCGGGGGGGGCACAGATACGCAGTATTTT.

This chain uses TRBV28 with TRBJ1-5; 7 bases map to TRBD1. Trimming took 4 bases from V and 2 from J; bases not matched to a gene: 8. The length of the CDR3 is 16 residues. From germline, CDR1 is MDHEN and CDR2 SYDVKM. The CDR3 is CASSSPRQGGNQPQHF. The CDR3 DNA reads as TGTGCCAGCAGTTCCCCCCGACAGGGTGGCAATCAGCCCCAGCATTTT.

V gene TRBV29-1 combines with J gene TRBJ2-7; D not certain. The CDR3 has 11 residues. V lost 4 bases to trimming and J lost 4 bases, with 8 bases between them. CDR1 is SQVTM and CDR2 is ANQGSEA in the germline V gene. Here the CDR3 reads CSVVWAYEQYF. CDR3 coding DNA: TGCAGCGTTGTTTGGGCGTACGAGCAGTACTTC.

The gene calls are TRBV5-1 and TRBJ1-1, with D uncertain. With 4 bases removed from V and 2 bases from J, the gap between germline ends came to 9 bases. Per the germline V gene, CDR1 is SGHRS and CDR2 is YFSETQ. The CDR3 runs 13 residues. The CDR3 coding sequence is TGCGCCAGCAGCATGCCAGATAACACTGAAGCTTTCTTT. Protein: CASSMPDNTEAFF.

This chain links TRBV18 with TRBJ2-6; perhaps TRBD1 as D (5 bases). The CDR3 is 17 residues long. Trimming pared 3 bases from V and 0 bases from J, leaving 12 bases between. Germline V gene data show CDR1 as KGHSH and CDR2 as LQKENI. CDR3 sequence (DNA): TGTGCCAGCTCACCTTCAGGGTTAGACTCTGGGGCCAACGTCCTGACTTTC. As protein: CASSPSGLDSGANVLTF.

The V gene is TRBV30, the J gene TRBJ2-1; 8 bases are shared with TRBD2. The ends lost 1 base at V and 0 bases at J; junction bases unmatched: 5. Per germline, CDR1 GTSNPN and CDR2 SVGIG (reference sequence). This CDR3 region has 16 residues. CDR3 sequence reads: CAWSGSGGSSYNEQFF. The DNA of the CDR3 is TGTGCCTGGAGTGGGTCGGGGGGGAGCTCCTACAATGAGCAGTTCTTC.

The chain carries TRBV29-1 and TRBJ1-1; weak D call: TRBD1 (5 bases). The CDR3 contains 13 residues. CDR1 is SQVTM and CDR2 is ANQGSEA in the germline V gene. Trimming shortened V by 8 bases and J by 4 bases, and 17 bases separated the two germline ends. CDR3 bases: TGCAGCTATGACAGCGCAGGGCCCACTGAAGCTTTCTTT. Its translation: CSYDSAGPTEAFF.

The chain links TRBV2 to TRBJ1-2, with D maybe TRBD1 (5 bases). V shed 6 bases and J shed 4 bases, with 12 bases lying between them. The CDR3 runs to 13 residues. Per the germline V gene, CDR1 is SNHLY and CDR2 is FYNNEI. The CDR3 DNA reads TGTGCCAGCAGAACGGGACTGACCTATGGCTACACCTTC. It is translated as CASRTGLTYGYTF.

The chain links TRBV7-2 to TRBJ2-1; D unclear. The CDR3 contains 14 residues. Deletions cut 5 bases from V and 6 bases from J, with 14 bases between. Per the germline V gene, CDR1 is SGHTA and CDR2 is FQGNSA. The DNA for the CDR3 is TGTGCCAGCAGCCTACTGAGTTTGCCCAATGAGCAGTTCTTC. This sequence encodes CASSLLSLPNEQFF.